These 30 T cell receptor beta chains share one sample of origin, sequenced in a study of blood T cell repertoires in COVID-19. Profiling relied on immunoSEQ multiplex PCR, and the TCRdb table lists in-frame clones only, not all of them. The sample records about 36,000 clones, more than 70% being singletons. Material for sequencing was peripheral blood. These receptor sequences come from a man aged 55-75 years with acute or convalescent COVID-19.

The CDR3 sequence: CASSLSYSYEQYF. DNA of the CDR3: TGTGCCAGCAGCCTTTCCTACTCCTACGAGCAGTACTTC. V gene TRBV5-4 combines with J gene TRBJ2-7; D is unclear. V shed 4 bases and J shed 0 bases, with 8 bases lying between them. CDR1 is SGHNT, CDR2 YYREEE, per germline (reference sequence). CDR3 length equals 13 residues.

V usage is TRBV6-5 and J usage is TRBJ2-7, with D uncertain. The CDR3 loop spans 15 amino acids. Germline V gives CDR1 MNHEY, CDR2 SVGAGI. Trimming cost V 7 bases and J 0 bases, with 16 bases left between them. For the CDR3, the DNA is TGTGCCAGCAACCAAACACCGACTTCCTCCTACGAGCAGTACTTC. This gives the protein CASNQTPTSSYEQYF.

V gene TRBV10-1 combines with J gene TRBJ2-3, with TRBD1 matching 7 bases. CDR1 and CDR2 from the germline V gene are WNHNN and SYGVQD (reference sequence). The V segment lost 4 bases and the J segment 4 bases; nucleotides outside the gene matches: 5. The CDR3 length is 14 residues. CDR3 in DNA: TGCGCCAGCAGTGGAGGGGGCGCGTCAGATACGCAGTATTTT. Residues: CASSGGGASDTQYF.

CDR3 protein: CATSGRGISFSTDTQYF. CDR3 bases: TGTGCCACCAGCGGCAGGGGCATTTCCTTTAGCACAGATACGCAGTATTTT. The rearrangement links TRBV24-1 to TRBJ2-3; weak D call: TRBD1 (6 bases). Germline V gene sequence: CDR1 KGHDR, CDR2 SFDVKD. V shed 7 bases and J shed 0 bases, with 19 bases lying between them. The CDR3 has 17 amino acids.

V is TRBV19 and J is TRBJ2-1; no clear D. V was cut by 3 bases and J by 3 bases, with 12 bases left in between. CDR1 and CDR2 from the germline V gene are LNHDA and SQIVND (reference sequence). CDR3 size: 15 residues. CDR3 sequence: CASSMSQNSYNEQFF. Here the CDR3 DNA reads TGTGCCAGTAGTATGTCCCAGAACAGCTACAATGAGCAGTTCTTC.

The chain links TRBV7-2 to TRBJ1-1; 7 bases align to TRBD1. Trimming removed 1 base from V and 3 bases from J; junction bases left unmatched: 14. In germline, CDR1 is SGHTA, CDR2 FQGNSA. This CDR3 region has 18 residues. CDR3 DNA sequence: TGTGCCAGCAGCTTAGGGGCTCTACAGGGGAGGACTCACACTGAAGCTTTCTTT. Protein sequence: CASSLGALQGRTHTEAFF. The whole variable domain, remainder taken from reference TRBV7-2 and TRBJ1-1, is GAGVSQSPSNKVTEKGKDVELRCDPISGHTALYWYRQSLGQGLEFLIYFQGNSAPDKSGLPSDRFSAERTGGSVSTLTIQRTQQEDSAVYLCASSLGALQGRTHTEAFFGQGTRLTVV.

The chain recombines TRBV4-3 with TRBJ2-2, with D perhaps matching TRBD1 (6 bases). Germline V gene sequence: CDR1 LGHNA, CDR2 YSLEER. The CDR3 extends over 18 amino acids. Trimming took off 0 bases at V and 2 bases at J, with 16 bases between the two ends. DNA of the CDR3: TGCGCCAGCAGCCAAGATGATGGGCAGGGGCCTAACACCGGGGAGCTGTTTTTT. Protein: CASSQDDGQGPNTGELFF.

This rearrangement joins TRBV7-9 to TRBJ2-7, with 14 bases aligning to TRBD2. Germline CDR1 SEHNR, CDR2 FQNEAQ (reference sequence). J was trimmed by 1 base and V by 4 bases; bases with no gene match: 9. The CDR3 is made up of 18 amino acids. CDR3 amino acids: CASSSRGLAGVISYEQYF. The CDR3 bases are TGTGCCAGCAGCTCCCGGGGACTAGCGGGAGTGATATCCTACGAGCAGTACTTC.

This rearrangement joins TRBV12-5 to TRBJ2-7; 8 bases are shared with TRBD1. Unmatched junction bases numbered 7, after V lost 0 bases and J lost 0 bases. Germline lookup yields CDR1 LGHNT and CDR2 FRNRAP. This CDR3 region has 17 residues. This chain's CDR3 is CASGLVEQGDISYEQYF. The CDR3 coding sequence is TGTGCTAGTGGTTTGGTAGAACAGGGGGACATCTCCTACGAGCAGTACTTC.

This clone was observed a single time. This rearrangement joins TRBV5-1 to TRBJ2-7; TRBD2 matches 7 bases. The CDR3 contains 13 residues. Germline loops: CDR1 SGHRS, CDR2 YFSETQ. V lost 7 bases, J lost 5 bases, and 9 bases stayed unmatched. This CDR3 reads CASVKVGGDEQYF. The DNA for the CDR3 is TGCGCCAGCGTTAAGGTGGGAGGGGACGAGCAGTACTTC.

V is TRBV6-5 and J is TRBJ1-4; D possibly corresponds to TRBD1 (5 bases). The length of the CDR3 is 15 residues. Germline V lookup: CDR1 MNHEY, CDR2 SVGAGI. Trimming stripped 0 bases from V and 5 bases from J, with 10 bases between. The CDR3, as DNA: TGTGCCAGCAGTTACTCGAACTCAGGGAATGAAAAACTGTTTTTT. As protein: CASSYSNSGNEKLFF.

The V gene is TRBV27, the J gene TRBJ1-1, with TRBD1 identical over 9 bases. This CDR3 comprises 15 residues. Per the germline V gene, CDR1 is MNHEY and CDR2 is SMNVEV (reference sequence). V lost 5 bases and J lost 0; bases outside the gene matches: 4. For the CDR3, the DNA is TGTGCCAGCAGTCGGACAGGGGACCTGAACACTGAAGCTTTCTTT. Amino acids: CASSRTGDLNTEAFF.

The gene calls are TRBV28 and TRBJ2-1, with 7 bases matching TRBD1. With V trimmed by 5 bases and J by 6 bases, 7 bases remained unmatched. This CDR3 is 14 amino acids long. Germline V CDR1 and CDR2: MDHEN, SYDVKM. The CDR3 spells CASSDYRGANEQFF. In DNA, the CDR3 is TGTGCCAGCAGTGACTACAGGGGAGCCAATGAGCAGTTCTTC.

The chain uses TRBV28 and TRBJ1-3, with D tentatively TRBD1 (6 bases). The germline gives CDR1 MDHEN, CDR2 SYDVKM. The CDR3 spans 14 residues. The V end lost 7 bases, the J end lost 1 base, and 11 bases lay between the germline ends. The CDR3 DNA follows: TGTGCCAGCATACAGGGTTCGTCTGGAAACACCATATATTTT. This sequence encodes CASIQGSSGNTIYF.

This clone was picked up a small number of times. The genes are TRBV12-3 or TRBV12-4 and TRBJ1-6; D is perhaps TRBD1 (5 bases). CDR3 length: 13 amino acids. The V and J ends lost 5 bases and 8 bases respectively, with 10 bases between them. The CDR3 loop reads CASSPPGDSPLHF. The CDR3 DNA reads TGTGCCAGCAGTCCCCCGGGGGATTCACCCCTCCACTTT.

V is TRBV6-5 and J is TRBJ1-5; D is unresolved. There are 13 residues in the CDR3. Germline V gene sequence: CDR1 MNHEY, CDR2 SVGAGI. Trimming stripped 0 bases from V and 4 bases from J, with 4 bases between. The CDR3 DNA reads TGTGCCAGCAGTTACTCGTCTAATCAGCCCCAGCATTTT. Translated, it gives CASSYSSNQPQHF.

This clone was counted once. The chain is built from TRBV11-3 and TRBJ2-7, with D uncertain. The CDR3 runs to 12 residues. Trimming shortened V by 7 bases and J by 2 bases, and 9 bases separated the two germline ends. From germline, CDR1 is SGHNT and CDR2 YENEEA. CDR3 sequence: CASTPGAYEQYF. The CDR3 DNA reads as TGTGCCAGCACCCCCGGAGCCTACGAGCAGTACTTC.

The chain employs TRBV5-4 and TRBJ1-1; 9 positions match TRBD1. CDR1 is SGHNT, CDR2 YYREEE, per germline (reference sequence). The CDR3 consists of 15 residues. V lost 9 bases, J lost 5 bases, and 14 bases stayed unmatched. The CDR3: CATKITQGAQTEAFF. As DNA, the CDR3 is TGTGCCACCAAAATAACACAGGGGGCGCAGACTGAAGCTTTCTTT. Full variable domain (rest looked up from reference TRBV5-4 and TRBJ1-1): ETGVTQSPTHLIKTRGQQVTLRCSSQSGHNTVSWYQQALGQGPQFIFQYYREEENGRGNFPPRFSGLQFPNYSSELNVNALELDDSALYLCATKITQGAQTEAFFGQGTRLTVV.

There are a few counts of this clone. The V and J genes are TRBV6-6 and TRBJ1-4; TRBD1 matches at 7 bases. This CDR3 has 14 amino acids. The germline gives CDR1 MNHNY, CDR2 SVGAGI (reference sequence). Trimming cost V 6 bases and J 6 bases; bases outside gene matches: 7. CDR3: CASSRDSLDEKLFF. CDR3 sequence (DNA): TGTGCCAGCAGCCGGGACAGCCTGGATGAAAAACTGTTTTTT.

The table lists this clone with a count of one. The chain is built from TRBV19 and TRBJ1-2; weak D call: TRBD1 (6 bases). Germline V gives CDR1 LNHDA, CDR2 SQIVND (reference sequence). The ends were cut back, 3 bases at V and 4 bases at J, with 12 bases in the middle. The CDR3 is made up of 14 amino acids. CDR3 DNA sequence: TGTGCCAGTAGTATGGCAGGGGCCTCCTATGGCTACACCTTC. Its protein is CASSMAGASYGYTF. The entire variable domain, with the rest obtained from reference TRBV19 and TRBJ1-2, is as follows: DGGITQSPKYLFRKEGQNVTLSCEQNLNHDAMYWYRQDPGQGLRLIYYSQIVNDFQKGDIAEGYSVSREKKESFPLTVTSAQKNPTAFYLCASSMAGASYGYTFGSGTRLTVV.

A few counts support this clone. J is TRBJ2-3 and V is TRBV4-3, with TRBD2 matching over 9 bases. The V and J ends lost 4 bases and 2 bases, in that order; junction bases with no gene match: 7. There are 16 residues in the CDR3. CDR1 LGHNA and CDR2 YSLEER come from the germline V gene. CDR3 residues: CASSLGTSSYTDTQYF. The CDR3 DNA follows: TGCGCCAGCAGCCTCGGGACTAGCAGCTACACAGATACGCAGTATTTT.

The DNA of the CDR3 is TGTGCCAGTAGTATAGAGACAGGGGAGAGCTACGAGCAGTACTTC. Amino acid sequence: CASSIETGESYEQYF. The chain recombines TRBV19 with TRBJ2-7; TRBD1 agrees at 8 bases. CDR3 size: 15 residues. V lost 0 bases to trimming and J lost 3 bases; unmatched junction nucleotides: 4. The V gene's germline CDR1 is LNHDA and CDR2 SQIVND (reference sequence).

The CDR3 reads CASSFLIGGENIQYF. As DNA, the CDR3 is TGCGCCAGCAGCTTTTTAATAGGGGGGGAAAACATTCAGTACTTC. The V gene is TRBV5-1, the J gene TRBJ2-4; D is possibly TRBD2 (7 bases). V gave up 2 bases and J gave up 5 bases, with 14 bases separating them. Per the germline V gene, CDR1 is SGHRS and CDR2 is YFSETQ. CDR3 length equals 15 residues.

The chain recombines TRBV18 with TRBJ2-1; maybe TRBD2 (6 bases). In germline, CDR1 is KGHSH, CDR2 LQKENI. The germline V and J ends were trimmed by 2 bases and 7 bases, with 12 bases remaining between them. The CDR3 sequence is 14 residues long. The chain's CDR3 is CASSPELAGNEQFF. The CDR3 region has the DNA TGTGCCAGCTCACCAGAACTAGCAGGTAATGAGCAGTTCTTC.

The gene calls are TRBV3-1 (or the pseudogene TRBV3-2) and TRBJ1-1, with 7 bases identical to TRBD1. V shed 4 bases and J 0 bases; nucleotides not matched to a gene: 5. This CDR3 comprises 15 residues. Germline CDR1 is LGHDT and CDR2 is YNNKEL (reference sequence). The CDR3 DNA sequence: TGTGCCAGCAGCCCTTCGGGACAGATGAACACTGAAGCTTTCTTT. It encodes CASSPSGQMNTEAFF.

The chain joins TRBV27 to TRBJ2-3, with 7 bases that match TRBD2. Trimming at V came to 0 bases and at J to 1 base, leaving 7 bases not matched to a gene. This CDR3 has 17 amino acids. Germline-derived CDR1 and CDR2 are MNHEY and SMNVEV (reference sequence). CDR3 nucleotides: TGTGCCAGCAGTTTATCGGGGGAGGGACCTGGCACAGATACGCAGTATTTT. This gives the protein CASSLSGEGPGTDTQYF.

The chain joins TRBV10-2 to TRBJ1-1, with a possible D match to TRBD1 (6 bases). Germline V gene sequence: CDR1 WSHSY, CDR2 SAAADI. CDR3 length: 17 residues. V was trimmed by 5 bases and J by 0 bases, leaving 19 bases between them. The CDR3 is CASSLKQGPMVNTEAFF. CDR3 DNA: TGCGCCAGCAGTCTCAAACAGGGCCCCATGGTGAACACTGAAGCTTTCTTT.

The gene calls are TRBV19 and TRBJ2-7, with 8 bases lining up with TRBD2. CDR3 size: 15 residues. CDR1 is LNHDA and CDR2 is SQIVND in the germline V gene (reference sequence). The trim removed 5 bases at V and 4 bases at J, leaving 10 bases unmatched. CDR3 sequence reads: CASSRTGTSSYEQYF. CDR3 DNA sequence: TGTGCCAGTAGTCGAACGGGGACTAGTTCTTACGAGCAGTACTTC.

The chain carries TRBV5-1 and TRBJ1-3, with a tentative D call TRBD1 (5 bases). This CDR3 region has 17 residues. The germline V gene encodes CDR1 SGHRS and CDR2 YFSETQ. V was pared by 1 base and J by 1 base, with 15 bases between. The CDR3 DNA is TGCGCCAGCAGCTTGATGGAGGGGAACAGGTCTGGAAACACCATATATTTT. The encoded protein is CASSLMEGNRSGNTIYF.

This sequence joins TRBV11-2 and TRBJ2-5, with a tentative D call TRBD1 (6 bases). Trimming stripped 3 bases from V and 4 bases from J, with 9 bases between. This CDR3 region has 13 residues. Germline CDR1 SGHAT, CDR2 FQNNGV. The CDR3 sequence is CASSFRQAETQYF. DNA of the CDR3: TGTGCCAGCAGCTTCCGACAGGCAGAGACCCAGTACTTC.